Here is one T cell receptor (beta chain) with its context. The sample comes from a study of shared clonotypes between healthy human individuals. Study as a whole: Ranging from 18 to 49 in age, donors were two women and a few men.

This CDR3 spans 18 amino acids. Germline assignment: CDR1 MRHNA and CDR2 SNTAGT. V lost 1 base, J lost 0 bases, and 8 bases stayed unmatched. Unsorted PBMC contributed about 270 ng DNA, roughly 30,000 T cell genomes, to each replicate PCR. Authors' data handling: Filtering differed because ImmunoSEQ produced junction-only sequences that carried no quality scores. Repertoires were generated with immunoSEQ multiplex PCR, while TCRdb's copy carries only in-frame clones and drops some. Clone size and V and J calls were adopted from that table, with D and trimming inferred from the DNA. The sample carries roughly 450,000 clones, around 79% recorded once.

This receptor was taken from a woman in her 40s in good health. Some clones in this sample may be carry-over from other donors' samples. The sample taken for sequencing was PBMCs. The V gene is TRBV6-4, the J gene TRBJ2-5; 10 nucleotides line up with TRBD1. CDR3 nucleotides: TGTGCCAGCAGTGACTGGGCTGGGACAGGGGCCTACCAAGAGACCCAGTACTTC. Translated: CASSDWAGTGAYQETQYF.